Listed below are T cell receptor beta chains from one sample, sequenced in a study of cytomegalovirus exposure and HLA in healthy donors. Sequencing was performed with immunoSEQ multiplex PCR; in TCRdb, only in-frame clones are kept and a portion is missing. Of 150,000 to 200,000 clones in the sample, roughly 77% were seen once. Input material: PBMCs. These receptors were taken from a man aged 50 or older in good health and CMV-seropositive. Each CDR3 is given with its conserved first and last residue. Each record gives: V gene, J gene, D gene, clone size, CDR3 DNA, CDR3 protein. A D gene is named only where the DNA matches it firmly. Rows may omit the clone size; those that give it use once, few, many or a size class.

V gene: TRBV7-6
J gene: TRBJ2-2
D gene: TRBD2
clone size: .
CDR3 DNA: TGTGCCAGCAGTCCTTATAGCGGGGGGGCCACCGGGGAGCTGTTTTTT
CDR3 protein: CASSPYSGGATGELFF

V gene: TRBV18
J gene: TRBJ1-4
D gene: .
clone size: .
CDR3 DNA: TGTGCCAGCTCACCACCGCAGGGAGGGGATGAAAAACTGTTTTTT
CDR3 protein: CASSPPQGGDEKLFF

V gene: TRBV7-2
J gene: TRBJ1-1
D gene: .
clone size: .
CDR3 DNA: TGTGCCAGCAGTTACGGGGGAGGGGAAAGTGAAGCTTTCTTT
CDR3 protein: CASSYGGGESEAFF

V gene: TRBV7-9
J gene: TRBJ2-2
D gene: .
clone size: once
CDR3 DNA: TGTGCCAGCAGCCTCTTAAGAGGATCCGGGGAGCTGTTTTTT
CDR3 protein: CASSLLRGSGELFF

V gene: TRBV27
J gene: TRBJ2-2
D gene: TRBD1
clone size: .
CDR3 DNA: TGTGCCAGCAGAAGACAGGGTTGGGCCGGGGAGCTGTTTTTT
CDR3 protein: CASRRQGWAGELFF

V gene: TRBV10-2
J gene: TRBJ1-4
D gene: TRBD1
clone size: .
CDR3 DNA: TGCGCCAGCAGAGGGAGACAGGGCAATCGCGAAAAACTGTTTTTT
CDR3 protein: CASRGRQGNREKLFF

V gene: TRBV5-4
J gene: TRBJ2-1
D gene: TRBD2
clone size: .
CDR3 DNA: TGTGCCAGCAGCCTAGCGGGGGGGCCGCATGAGCAGTTCTTC
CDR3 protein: CASSLAGGPHEQFF

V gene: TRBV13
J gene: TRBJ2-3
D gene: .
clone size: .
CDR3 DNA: TGTGCCAGCAGCTTAGTAGCCAACACAGATACGCAGTATTTT
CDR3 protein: CASSLVANTDTQYF

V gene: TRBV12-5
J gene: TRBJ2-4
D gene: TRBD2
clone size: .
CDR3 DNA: TGTGCTAGTGGTTTGGTAGCGGGGGGCCAAAACATTCAGTACTTC
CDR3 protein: CASGLVAGGQNIQYF

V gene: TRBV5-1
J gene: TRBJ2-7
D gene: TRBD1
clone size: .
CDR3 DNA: TGCGCCAGCAGCCCAGGGACAGGGTACTACGAGCAGTACTTC
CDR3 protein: CASSPGTGYYEQYF

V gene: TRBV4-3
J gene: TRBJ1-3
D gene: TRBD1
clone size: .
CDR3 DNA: TGCGCCAGCAGCCGGGACAGCTCTGGAAACACCATATATTTT
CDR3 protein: CASSRDSSGNTIYF

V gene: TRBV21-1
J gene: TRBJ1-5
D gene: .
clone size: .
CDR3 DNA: TGTGCCATGAATGGGCCATCAGAAAATCAGCCCCAGCATTTT
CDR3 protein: CAMNGPSENQPQHF

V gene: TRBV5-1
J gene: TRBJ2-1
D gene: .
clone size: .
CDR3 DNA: TGCGCCAGCAGCCCCGTCTCGCTGGGGGGACGCTCCTACAATGAGCAGTTCTTC
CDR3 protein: CASSPVSLGGRSYNEQFF

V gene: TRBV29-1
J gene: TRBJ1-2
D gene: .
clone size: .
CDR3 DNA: TGCAGCGTTTCCGACACAGAGGGGGTCTCTAGCTATGGCTACACCTTC
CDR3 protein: CSVSDTEGVSSYGYTF

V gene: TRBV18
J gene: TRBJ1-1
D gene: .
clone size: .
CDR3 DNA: TGTGCCAGCTCCCCAGGAGTTACAGGGAACACTGAAGCTTTCTTT
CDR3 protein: CASSPGVTGNTEAFF

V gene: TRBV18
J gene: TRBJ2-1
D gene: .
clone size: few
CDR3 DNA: TGTGCCAGCTCAGGACAGTCGGCCAACTACAATGAGCAGTTCTTC
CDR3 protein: CASSGQSANYNEQFF

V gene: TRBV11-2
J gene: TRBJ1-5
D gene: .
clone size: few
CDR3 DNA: TGTGCCAGCAGCCGGACAGTCAATCAGCCCCAGCATTTT
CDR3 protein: CASSRTVNQPQHF

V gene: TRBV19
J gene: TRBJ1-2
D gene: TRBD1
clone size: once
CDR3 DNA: TGTGCCAGTAGTATACGGGACAGGGCCTATGGCTACACCTTC
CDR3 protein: CASSIRDRAYGYTF

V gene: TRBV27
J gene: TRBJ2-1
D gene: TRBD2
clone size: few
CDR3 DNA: TGTGCCAGCCTGCGAGCGGGGCCCAGCTCCTACAATGAGCAGTTCTTC
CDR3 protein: CASLRAGPSSYNEQFF

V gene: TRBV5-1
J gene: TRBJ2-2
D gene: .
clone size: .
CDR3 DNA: TGCGCCAGCAGCTTGAGCTACAGCCAGAACACCGGGGAGCTGTTTTTT
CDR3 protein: CASSLSYSQNTGELFF

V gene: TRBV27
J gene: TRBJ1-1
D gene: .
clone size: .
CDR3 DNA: TGTGCCAGCAGTTTAGTCGGAGGAGCAGGGGAACCTTTCTTT
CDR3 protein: CASSLVGGAGEPFF

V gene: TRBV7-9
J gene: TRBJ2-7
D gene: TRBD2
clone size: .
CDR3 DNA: TGTGCCAGCAGCGAGCGGGGGGGCCCCGTCGAGACCTACGAGCAGTACTTC
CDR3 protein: CASSERGGPVETYEQYF

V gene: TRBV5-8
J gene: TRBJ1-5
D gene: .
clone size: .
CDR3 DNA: TGTGCCAGCTCCTATGGTCGGGGTGGTCAGCCCCAGCATTTT
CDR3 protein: CASSYGRGGQPQHF

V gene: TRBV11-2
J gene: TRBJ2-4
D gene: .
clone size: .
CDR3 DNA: TGTGCCAGCAGAACCAGTGGGCCAGATATTCAGTACTTC
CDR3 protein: CASRTSGPDIQYF

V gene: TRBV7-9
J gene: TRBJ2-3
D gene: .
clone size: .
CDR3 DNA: TGTGCCAGCAGCTTAGGGTTTGATAGGGGTAGGGCAGATACGCAGTATTTT
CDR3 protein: CASSLGFDRGRADTQYF

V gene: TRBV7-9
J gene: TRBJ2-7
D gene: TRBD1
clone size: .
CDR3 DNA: TGTGCCAGCACCAAACAGGGGGCATCCTACGAGCAGTACTTC
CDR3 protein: CASTKQGASYEQYF

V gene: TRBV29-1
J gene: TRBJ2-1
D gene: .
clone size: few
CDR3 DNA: TGCAGCGTAGGCCCCGGGGGTGAGCAGTTCTTC
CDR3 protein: CSVGPGGEQFF

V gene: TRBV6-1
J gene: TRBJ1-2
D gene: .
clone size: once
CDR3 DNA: TGTGCCAGCAGTGAATATGGCCTCGCAAGTTATGGCTACACCTTC
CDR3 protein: CASSEYGLASYGYTF

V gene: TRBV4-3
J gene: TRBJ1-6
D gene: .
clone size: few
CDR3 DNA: TGCGCCAGCAGCCAAGATCTCCTTTCGACAGGCCTAAGGGGAGTACCCCTCCACTTT
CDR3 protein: CASSQDLLSTGLRGVPLHF

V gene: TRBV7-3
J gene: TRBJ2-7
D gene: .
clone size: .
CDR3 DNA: TGTGCCAGCAGCTTGGGGGGAACCTACGAGCAGTACTTC
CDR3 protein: CASSLGGTYEQYF

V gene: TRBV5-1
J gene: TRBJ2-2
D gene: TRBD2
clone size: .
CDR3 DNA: TGCGCCAGCAGCTTGGTATTAGCGGGGGAAAGGGCCGGGGAGCTGTTTTTT
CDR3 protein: CASSLVLAGERAGELFF

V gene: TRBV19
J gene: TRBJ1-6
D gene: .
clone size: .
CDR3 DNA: TGTGCCAGTAGTGTGGCTTCGGGGGATAATTCACCCCTCCACTTT
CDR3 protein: CASSVASGDNSPLHF

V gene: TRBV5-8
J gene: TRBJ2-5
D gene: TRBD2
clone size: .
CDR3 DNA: TGTGCCAGCAGCCGGACTAGCGGGGGGGCTTCGAAGACCCAGTACTTC
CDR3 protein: CASSRTSGGASKTQYF

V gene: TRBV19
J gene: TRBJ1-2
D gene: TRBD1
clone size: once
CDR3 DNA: TGTGCCAGTAGTCCACGGGACAGCGCTTTTTATGGCTACACCTTC
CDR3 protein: CASSPRDSAFYGYTF

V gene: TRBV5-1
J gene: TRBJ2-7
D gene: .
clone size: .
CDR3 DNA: TGCGCCAGCAGCTTTGGGTTTCAGGGGTTGTCCTACGAGCAGTACTTC
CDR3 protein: CASSFGFQGLSYEQYF

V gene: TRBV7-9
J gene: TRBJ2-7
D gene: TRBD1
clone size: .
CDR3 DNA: TGTGCCAGCAGCTCGGTGGACAGGGTAAACGAGCAGTACTTC
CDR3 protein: CASSSVDRVNEQYF

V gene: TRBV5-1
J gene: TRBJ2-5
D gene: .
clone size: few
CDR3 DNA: TGCGCCAGCAGCCCTCGGGGGTGGGAGACCCAGTACTTC
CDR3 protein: CASSPRGWETQYF

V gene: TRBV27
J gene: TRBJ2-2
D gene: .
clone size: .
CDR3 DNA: TGTGCCAGCAGCCAGAGGGCCTTGAACACCGGGGAGCTGTTTTTT
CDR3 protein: CASSQRALNTGELFF

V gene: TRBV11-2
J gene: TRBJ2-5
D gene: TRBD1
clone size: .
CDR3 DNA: TGTGCCAGCAGCCAGACAGGGAGTAAGGCCCAGTACTTC
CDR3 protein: CASSQTGSKAQYF

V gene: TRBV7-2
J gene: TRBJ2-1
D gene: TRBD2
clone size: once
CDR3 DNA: TGTGCCAGCAGCTCCCAAGAAGCGGGGGAGCAGTTCTTC
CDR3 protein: CASSSQEAGEQFF

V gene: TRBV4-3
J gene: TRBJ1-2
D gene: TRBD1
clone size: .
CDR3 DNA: TGCGCCAGCAGCCAAAGACTACCGCCTGGACAGGGTTCGTGGGGCTATGGCTACACCTTC
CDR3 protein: CASSQRLPPGQGSWGYGYTF

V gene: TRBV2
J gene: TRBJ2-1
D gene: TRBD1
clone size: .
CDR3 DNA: TGTGCCAGCAGTGACCCACAGGGGGGCTACAGGGACGATGAGCAGTTCTTC
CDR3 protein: CASSDPQGGYRDDEQFF

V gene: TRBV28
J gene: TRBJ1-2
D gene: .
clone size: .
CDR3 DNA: TGTGCCAGCAGTTCGGGCGGGGGGCTGGGGTTTGGCTACACCTTC
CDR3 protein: CASSSGGGLGFGYTF

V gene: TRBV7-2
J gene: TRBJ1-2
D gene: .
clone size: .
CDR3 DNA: TGTGCCAGCAGCTTAAAGGCGGGGGGCTACACCTTC
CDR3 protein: CASSLKAGGYTF

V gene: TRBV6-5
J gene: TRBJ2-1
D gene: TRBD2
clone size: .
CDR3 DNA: TGTGCCAGCAATCCCTCAGCGGGGGGAATCAATGAGCAGTTCTTC
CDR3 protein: CASNPSAGGINEQFF

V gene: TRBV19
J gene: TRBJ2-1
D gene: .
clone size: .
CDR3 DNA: TGTGCCAGTAGTTTCGGACAACCGGGGGTAGGTGAGCAGTTCTTC
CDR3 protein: CASSFGQPGVGEQFF